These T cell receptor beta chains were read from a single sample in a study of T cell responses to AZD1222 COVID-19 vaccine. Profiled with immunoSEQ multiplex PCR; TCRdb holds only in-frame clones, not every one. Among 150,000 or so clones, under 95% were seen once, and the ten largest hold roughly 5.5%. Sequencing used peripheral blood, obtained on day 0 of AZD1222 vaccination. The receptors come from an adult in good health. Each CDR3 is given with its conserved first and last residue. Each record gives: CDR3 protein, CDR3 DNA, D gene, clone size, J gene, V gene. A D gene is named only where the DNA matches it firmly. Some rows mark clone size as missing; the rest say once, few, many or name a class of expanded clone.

CASSEMGTSSGANVLTF,TGTGCCAGCAGTGAAATGGGGACTTCCTCTGGGGCCAACGTCCTGACTTTC,NA,NA,TRBJ2-6,TRBV25-1
CASTSDRGHTEAFF,TGTGCCAGCACCTCGGACAGGGGGCACACTGAAGCTTTCTTT,TRBD1,once,TRBJ1-1,TRBV28
CASSQVPGGLGEQYF,TGTGCCAGCAGCCAAGTCCCCGGGGGGTTGGGCGAGCAGTACTTC,TRBD2,NA,TRBJ2-7,TRBV3-1/TRBV3-2
CASILPGGARTGELFF,TGTGCCAGCATCTTGCCTGGCGGGGCTCGGACCGGGGAGCTGTTTTTT,NA,NA,TRBJ2-2,TRBV3-1/TRBV3-2
CASSPTGQAAGYNEQFF,TGTGCCAGCAGTCCCACGGGACAGGCCGCAGGCTACAATGAGCAGTTCTTC,TRBD1,NA,TRBJ2-1,TRBV28
CASSQDYLGDGELFF,TGTGCCAGCAGCCAAGATTATCTTGGGGACGGGGAGCTGTTTTTT,NA,once,TRBJ2-2,TRBV4-2
CASSVQGTTISGNTIYF,TGTGCCAGCAGTGTACAGGGGACCACGATCTCTGGAAACACCATATATTTT,TRBD1,NA,TRBJ1-3,TRBV25-1
CASSLSGAPTEAFF,TGCGCCAGCAGCTTGTCGGGGGCTCCCACTGAAGCTTTCTTT,NA,NA,TRBJ1-1,TRBV5-1
CAIGFREHPYNEQFF,TGTGCCATAGGGTTCCGGGAGCACCCCTACAATGAGCAGTTCTTC,NA,NA,TRBJ2-1,TRBV10-3
CASSLGATQYF,TGTGCCAGCAGCTTAGGAGCGACCCAGTACTTC,NA,NA,TRBJ2-5,TRBV11-2
CASSIAHPDTQYF,TGTGCCAGTAGTATAGCACACCCAGATACGCAGTATTTT,NA,NA,TRBJ2-3,TRBV19
CASSQDRKGSSPLHF,TGTGCCAGCAGCCAAGATAGAAAGGGAAGTTCACCCCTCCACTTT,NA,NA,TRBJ1-6,TRBV3-1/TRBV3-2
CASSLESSGPPRYEQYF,TGTGCCAGCAGCTTAGAGAGTAGCGGGCCTCCTCGGTACGAGCAGTACTTC,TRBD2,NA,TRBJ2-7,TRBV7-3
CASSPNPLPSYEQYF,TGTGCCAGCAGTCCAAACCCCTTACCCTCCTACGAGCAGTACTTC,NA,NA,TRBJ2-7,TRBV28
CASSLTGLDEKLFF,TGCGCCAGCAGCTTGACAGGGCTAGATGAAAAACTGTTTTTT,NA,NA,TRBJ1-4,TRBV5-1
CASSQPTGDNSPLHF,TGTGCCAGCAGCCAACCGACAGGGGATAATTCACCCCTCCACTTT,TRBD1,once,TRBJ1-6,TRBV14
CRLRAGAGNTIYF,TGTAGGTTACGGGCCGGCGCTGGAAACACCATATATTTT,NA,NA,TRBJ1-3,TRBV12-3/TRBV12-4
CASSAGEPEAFF,TGTGCCAGCAGCGCCGGGGAGCCTGAAGCTTTCTTT,NA,NA,TRBJ1-1,TRBV7-9
CASSYGSSISYEQYF,TGTGCCAGCAGTTACGGGAGCTCCATCTCCTACGAGCAGTACTTC,NA,NA,TRBJ2-7,TRBV6-2/TRBV6-3
CASSQGGRGNSPLHF,TGCGCCAGCAGCCAAGGAGGCAGGGGAAATTCACCCCTCCACTTT,NA,NA,TRBJ1-6,TRBV4-1
CASSQAGQPEAFF,TGCGCCAGCAGCCAAGCTGGACAGCCTGAAGCTTTCTTT,NA,NA,TRBJ1-1,TRBV4-1
CASSLAASTEQYF,TGTGCCAGCAGCTTAGCGGCCAGCACCGAGCAGTACTTC,NA,NA,TRBJ2-7,TRBV7-8
CASNLVGVGGNEQFF,TGTGCCAGCAACTTGGTCGGCGTCGGGGGCAATGAGCAGTTCTTC,NA,NA,TRBJ2-1,TRBV5-8
CASSPGGYSNQPQHF,TGTGCCAGTAGTCCCGGAGGATATAGCAATCAGCCCCAGCATTTT,NA,NA,TRBJ1-5,TRBV19
CASSPSGTPQGEEKLFF,TGTGCCAGCAGCCCGTCCGGGACCCCCCAAGGAGAGGAAAAACTGTTTTTT,NA,NA,TRBJ1-4,TRBV5-8
CASSLEGRGEKLFF,TGCGCCAGCAGCTTGGAGGGGCGTGGTGAAAAACTGTTTTTT,NA,NA,TRBJ1-4,TRBV5-1
CATSGQATNEKLFF,TGTGCCACTTCGGGACAGGCAACTAATGAAAAACTGTTTTTT,TRBD1,NA,TRBJ1-4,TRBV11-2
CASSPPNTDTQYF,TGTGCCAGCTCACCACCGAACACAGATACGCAGTATTTT,NA,NA,TRBJ2-3,TRBV18
CASSLDYADTQYF,TGTGCCAGCAGCTTAGATTATGCAGATACGCAGTATTTT,NA,NA,TRBJ2-3,TRBV11-3
CASIHMGNTEAFF,TGTGCCAGTATTCACATGGGGAACACTGAAGCTTTCTTT,NA,few,TRBJ1-1,TRBV19